The present T cell receptor beta chain was sequenced within a study of T cells after yellow fever vaccination. TCRdb called the 5' RACE reads again in MiXCR, with one record for every CDR3 protein. The table lists fewer than 150,000 distinct CDR3 sequences, around 7.7% of them singletons. This clonotype was seen ten or more times. V lost 0 bases and J lost 3; bases outside the gene matches: 16. Germline V gene data show CDR1 as DFQATT and CDR2 as SNEGSKA (reference sequence). The CDR3 contains 19 residues. The material sequenced was CD4+ T cells sorted from PBMCs, taken 5 days after the yellow fever booster vaccination. This clonotype was sampled from a man between 25 and 39 years old who received the YFV17D yellow fever vaccine. V usage is TRBV20-1 and J usage is TRBJ2-1; 8 bases match TRBD2. CDR3 DNA sequence: TGCAGTGCTAGAGAGGGGGTAGCGGGAAAGGTCTCGCGCTACAATGAGCAGTTCTTC. Its protein is CSAREGVAGKVSRYNEQFF.